A single TCR beta chain is shown here with its context. This entry is derived from a study of blood T cell repertoires in COVID-19. Method: immunoSEQ multiplex PCR; TCRdb's copy keeps in-frame clones and lacks some. The sample shows hundreds of thousands of clones, roughly 90% of them seen only once. From germline, CDR1 is SGHRS and CDR2 YFSETQ. The CDR3 consists of 17 residues. The ends lost 4 bases at V and 2 bases at J; junction bases unmatched: 12. This TCR derives from a man aged 55-75 years who had recovered from COVID-19. Source material: peripheral blood. The rearrangement uses TRBV5-1 and TRBJ2-5; 9 bases are shared with TRBD2. CDR3 sequence (DNA): TGCGCCAGCAGCCCGGAGGCTAGCGGGGTATCACAAGAGACCCAGTACTTC. It yields the protein CASSPEASGVSQETQYF. Variable domain in full (rest from reference TRBV5-1 and TRBJ2-5): KAGVTQTPRYLIKTRGQQVTLSCSPISGHRSVSWYQQTPGQGLQFLFEYFSETQRNKGNFPGRFSGRQFSNSRSEMNVSTLELGDSALYLCASSPEASGVSQETQYFGPGTRLLVL.